This note documents a single T cell receptor (beta chain) sequence. The antigen is unknown. The data are from a study of cytomegalovirus exposure and HLA in healthy donors. Study-wide findings and caveats: In a later analysis, productive TCRs from donors in an Asian-associated ancestry cluster reportedly carried fewer N-insertions than the cohort mean. A further, later analysis showed that HLA-associated TCR beta chains (compared with equally common others) were more clonally expanded.

The germline V gene has CDR1 GTSNPN and CDR2 SVGIG (reference sequence). With 2 bases removed from V and 5 bases from J, the gap between germline ends came to 11 bases. The CDR3 loop spans 13 amino acids. In the PCR, 60 Vbeta and 13 Jbeta primers were used. The protocol was immunoSEQ multiplex PCR, while the TCRdb copy is restricted to in-frame clones and leaves out a portion. The table lists fewer than 300,000 clones, about 80% of them singletons. The V and J genes are TRBV30 and TRBJ2-3; perhaps TRBD2 as D (5 bases). The sample consisted of PBMCs. This receptor was identified in a girl under 10 years old in good health and CMV-seronegative. The CDR3 region is CAWSKSSLDTQYF. DNA for the CDR3: TGTGCCTGGAGTAAGTCTAGCTTAGATACGCAGTATTTT.